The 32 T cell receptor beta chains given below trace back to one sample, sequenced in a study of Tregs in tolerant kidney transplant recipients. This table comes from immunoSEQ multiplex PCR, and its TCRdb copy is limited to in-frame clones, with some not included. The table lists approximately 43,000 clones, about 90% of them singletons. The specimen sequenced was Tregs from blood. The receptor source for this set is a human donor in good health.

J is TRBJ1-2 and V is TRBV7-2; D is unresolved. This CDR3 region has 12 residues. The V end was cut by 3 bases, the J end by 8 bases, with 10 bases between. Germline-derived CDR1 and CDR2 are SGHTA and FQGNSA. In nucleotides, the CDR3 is TGTGCCAGCAGCTTCCTGGGTGGCGGCTACACCTTC. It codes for CASSFLGGGYTF. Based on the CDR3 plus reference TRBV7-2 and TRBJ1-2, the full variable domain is GAGVSQSPSNKVTEKGKDVELRCDPISGHTALYWYRQSLGQGLEFLIYFQGNSAPDKSGLPSDRFSAERTGGSVSTLTIQRTQQEDSAVYLCASSFLGGGYTFGSGTRLTVV.

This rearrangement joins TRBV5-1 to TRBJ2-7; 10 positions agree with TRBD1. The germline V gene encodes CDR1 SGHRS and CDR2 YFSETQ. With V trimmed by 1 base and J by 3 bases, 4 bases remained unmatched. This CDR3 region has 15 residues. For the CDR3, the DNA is TGCGCCAGCAGCTTGAGGGACAGGGGCCTCTACGAGCAGTACTTC. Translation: CASSLRDRGLYEQYF.

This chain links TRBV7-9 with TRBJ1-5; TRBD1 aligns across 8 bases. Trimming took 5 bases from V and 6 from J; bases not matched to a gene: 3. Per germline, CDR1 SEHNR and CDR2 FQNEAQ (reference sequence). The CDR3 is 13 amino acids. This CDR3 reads CASSVTGGQPQHF. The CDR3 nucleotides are TGTGCCAGCAGCGTTACAGGGGGTCAGCCCCAGCATTTT.

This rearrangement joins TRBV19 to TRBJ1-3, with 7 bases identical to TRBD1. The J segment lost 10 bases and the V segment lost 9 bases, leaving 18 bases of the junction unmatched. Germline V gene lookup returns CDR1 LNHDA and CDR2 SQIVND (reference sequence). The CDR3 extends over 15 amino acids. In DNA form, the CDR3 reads TGTGCCAGCCACAGGGGCCTTGGGATCGGGAAGACCATATATTTT. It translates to CASHRGLGIGKTIYF.

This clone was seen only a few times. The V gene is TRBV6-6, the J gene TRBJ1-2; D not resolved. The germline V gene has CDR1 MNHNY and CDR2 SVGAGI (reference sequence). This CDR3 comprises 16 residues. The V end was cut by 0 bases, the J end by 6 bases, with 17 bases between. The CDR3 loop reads CASSYSATTVSHGYTF. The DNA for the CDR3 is TGTGCCAGCAGTTACTCTGCGACAACCGTCTCTCATGGCTACACCTTC.

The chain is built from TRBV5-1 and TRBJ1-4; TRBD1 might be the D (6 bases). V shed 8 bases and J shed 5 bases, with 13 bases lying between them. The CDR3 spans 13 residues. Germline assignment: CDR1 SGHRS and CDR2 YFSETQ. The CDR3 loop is CASRDTGNEKLFF. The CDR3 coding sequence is TGCGCCAGTCGGGACACAGGGAATGAAAAACTGTTTTTT.

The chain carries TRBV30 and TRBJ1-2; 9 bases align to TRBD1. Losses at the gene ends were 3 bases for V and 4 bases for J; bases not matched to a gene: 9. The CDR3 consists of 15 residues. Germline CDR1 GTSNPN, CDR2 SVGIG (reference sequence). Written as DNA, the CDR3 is TGTGCCTGGAGATCACAGGGGGCGCGGGTCTATGGCTACACCTTC. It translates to CAWRSQGARVYGYTF.

CDR3 amino acids: CASRQGAYEQYF. For the CDR3, the DNA is TGCGCCAGCAGACAGGGGGCATACGAGCAGTACTTC. J is TRBJ2-7 and V is TRBV5-1, with TRBD1 matching 9 bases. The J segment lost 4 bases and the V segment lost 5 bases, leaving 1 base of the junction unmatched. CDR3 length equals 12 residues. Germline values: CDR1 SGHRS, CDR2 YFSETQ.

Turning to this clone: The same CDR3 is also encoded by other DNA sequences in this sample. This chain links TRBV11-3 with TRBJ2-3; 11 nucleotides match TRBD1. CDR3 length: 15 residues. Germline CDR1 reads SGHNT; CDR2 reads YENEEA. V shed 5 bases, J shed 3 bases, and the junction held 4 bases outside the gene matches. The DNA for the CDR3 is TGTGCCAGCAGCCACGGGACAGGGGGGACAGATACGCAGTATTTT. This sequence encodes CASSHGTGGTDTQYF.

This CDR3 is CASSLELRHSPLHF. The CDR3 region has the DNA TGTGCCAGCAGCTTGGAATTGAGGCACTCACCCCTCCACTTT. The chain combines TRBV5-8 with TRBJ1-6; D ambiguous. Trimming removed 0 bases from V and 10 bases from J, with 11 bases in between. CDR3 length: 14 amino acids. Germline V gives CDR1 SGHTS, CDR2 YDEGEE.

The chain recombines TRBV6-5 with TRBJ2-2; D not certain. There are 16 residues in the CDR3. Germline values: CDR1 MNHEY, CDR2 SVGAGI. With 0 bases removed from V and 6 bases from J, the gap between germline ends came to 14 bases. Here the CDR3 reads CASSYSGGQIAGELFF. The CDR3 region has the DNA TGTGCCAGCAGTTACTCAGGTGGGCAGATCGCCGGGGAGCTGTTTTTT.

The CDR3 region has the DNA TGTGCCACTCTAGGGACTAGCGATTACAATGAGCAGTTCTTC. The encoded protein is CATLGTSDYNEQFF. The chain employs TRBV10-3 and TRBJ2-1; TRBD2 aligns across 10 bases. The V gene's germline CDR1 is ENHRY and CDR2 SYGVKD. After removal of 10 bases from V and 4 bases from J, the junction contained 7 bases not matched to a gene. The CDR3 contains 14 residues.

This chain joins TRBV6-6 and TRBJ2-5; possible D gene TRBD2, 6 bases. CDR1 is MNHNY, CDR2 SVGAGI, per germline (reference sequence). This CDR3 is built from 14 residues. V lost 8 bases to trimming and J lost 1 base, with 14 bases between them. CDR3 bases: TGTGCCAGCGAGGTCGGGGGATTCCAAGAGACCCAGTACTTC. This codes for CASEVGGFQETQYF.

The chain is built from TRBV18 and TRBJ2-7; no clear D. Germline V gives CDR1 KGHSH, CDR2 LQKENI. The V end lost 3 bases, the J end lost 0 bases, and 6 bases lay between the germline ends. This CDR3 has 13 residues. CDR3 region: CASSPSVSYEQYF. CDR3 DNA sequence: TGTGCCAGCTCACCCTCAGTCTCCTACGAGCAGTACTTC.

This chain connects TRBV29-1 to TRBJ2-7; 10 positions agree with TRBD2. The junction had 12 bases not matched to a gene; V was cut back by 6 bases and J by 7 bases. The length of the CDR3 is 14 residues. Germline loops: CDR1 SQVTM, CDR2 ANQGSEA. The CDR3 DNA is TGCAGCGTCCAAAGCGGGAGGGTCGTGGGAGAGCAGTACTTC. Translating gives CSVQSGRVVGEQYF.

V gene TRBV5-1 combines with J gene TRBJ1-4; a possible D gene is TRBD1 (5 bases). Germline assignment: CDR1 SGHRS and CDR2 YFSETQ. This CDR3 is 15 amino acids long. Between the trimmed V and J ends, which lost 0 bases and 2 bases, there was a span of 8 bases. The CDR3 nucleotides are TGCGCCAGCAGCTTGGGTAGGGGCACTAATGAAAAACTGTTTTTT. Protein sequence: CASSLGRGTNEKLFF.

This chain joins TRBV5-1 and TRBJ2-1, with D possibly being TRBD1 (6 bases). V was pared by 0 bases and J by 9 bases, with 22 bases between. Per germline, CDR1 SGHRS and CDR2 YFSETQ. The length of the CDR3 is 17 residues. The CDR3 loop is CASSLALGHLVTGEQFF. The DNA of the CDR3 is TGCGCCAGCAGCTTGGCCCTGGGACACCTCGTCACTGGTGAGCAGTTCTTC.

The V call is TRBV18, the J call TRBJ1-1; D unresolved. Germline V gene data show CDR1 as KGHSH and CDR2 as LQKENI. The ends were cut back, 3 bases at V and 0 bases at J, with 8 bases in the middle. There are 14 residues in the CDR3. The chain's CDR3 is CASSPRSLNTEAFF. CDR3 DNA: TGTGCCAGCTCACCTCGTAGCCTGAACACTGAAGCTTTCTTT.

CDR3 DNA sequence: TGCGCCAGCAGCTTGGATGTTGTGGGACAGGGGTATGGCTACACCTTC. This codes for CASSLDVVGQGYGYTF. The gene calls are TRBV5-1 and TRBJ1-2, with TRBD1 matching over 10 bases. Germline CDR1 is SGHRS and CDR2 is YFSETQ. Unmatched junction bases numbered 7, after V lost 0 bases and J lost 5 bases. The CDR3 consists of 16 residues.

CDR3 residues: CASSVGTHTEAFF. The CDR3 nucleotides read TGTGCCAGCAGTGTGGGCACTCACACTGAAGCTTTCTTT. The chain has TRBV25-1 and TRBJ1-1; D not resolved. Trimming took off 4 bases at V and 3 bases at J, with 9 bases between the two ends. Germline lookup yields CDR1 MGHDK and CDR2 SYGVNS. This CDR3 has 13 amino acids.

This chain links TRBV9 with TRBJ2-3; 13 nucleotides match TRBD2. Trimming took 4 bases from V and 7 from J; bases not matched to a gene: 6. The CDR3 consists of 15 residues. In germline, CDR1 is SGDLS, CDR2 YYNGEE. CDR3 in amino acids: CASSPTSGRANTQYF. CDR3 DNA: TGTGCCAGCAGCCCAACTAGCGGGAGGGCCAATACGCAGTATTTT.

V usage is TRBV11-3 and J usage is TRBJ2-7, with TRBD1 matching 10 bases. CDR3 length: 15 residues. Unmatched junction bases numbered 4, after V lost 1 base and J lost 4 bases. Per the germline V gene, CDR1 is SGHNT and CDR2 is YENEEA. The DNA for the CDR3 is TGTGCCAGCAGCTTAGGCCCGGGACAGGGGTACGAGCAGTACTTC. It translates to CASSLGPGQGYEQYF.

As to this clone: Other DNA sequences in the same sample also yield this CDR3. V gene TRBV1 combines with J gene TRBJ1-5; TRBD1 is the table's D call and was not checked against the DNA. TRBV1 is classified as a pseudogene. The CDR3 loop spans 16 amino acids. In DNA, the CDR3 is TGCACCAGCAGCCTGGACAGGGGGAACTTCAATCAGCCCCAGCATTTT. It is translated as CTSSLDRGNFNQPQHF.

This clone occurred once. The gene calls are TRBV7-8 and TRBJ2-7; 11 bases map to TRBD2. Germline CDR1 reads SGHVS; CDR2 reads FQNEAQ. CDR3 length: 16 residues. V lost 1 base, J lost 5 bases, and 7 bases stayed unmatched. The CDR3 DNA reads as TGTGCCAGCAGCTTAGGGGCTAGCGGGAGGATCAACGAGCAGTACTTC. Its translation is CASSLGASGRINEQYF.

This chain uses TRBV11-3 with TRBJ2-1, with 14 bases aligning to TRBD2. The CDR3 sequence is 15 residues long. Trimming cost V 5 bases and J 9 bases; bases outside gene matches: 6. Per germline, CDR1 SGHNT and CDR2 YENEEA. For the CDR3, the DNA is TGTGCCAGCAGCCCAGGACTAGCGGGAGGCGGTGAGCAGTTCTTC. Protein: CASSPGLAGGGEQFF.

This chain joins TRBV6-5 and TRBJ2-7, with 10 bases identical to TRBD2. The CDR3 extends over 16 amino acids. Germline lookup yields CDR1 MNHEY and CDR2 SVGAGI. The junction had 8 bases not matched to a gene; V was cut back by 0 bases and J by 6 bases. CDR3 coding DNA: TGTGCCAGCAGTTACTCTCGGGTAGCGGGGGGAAGCGAGCAGTACTTC. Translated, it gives CASSYSRVAGGSEQYF.

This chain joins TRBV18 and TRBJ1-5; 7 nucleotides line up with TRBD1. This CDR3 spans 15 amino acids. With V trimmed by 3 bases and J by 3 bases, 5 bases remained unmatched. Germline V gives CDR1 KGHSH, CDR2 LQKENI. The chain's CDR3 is CASSPDRVANQPQHF. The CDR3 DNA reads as TGTGCCAGCTCACCTGACAGGGTTGCCAATCAGCCCCAGCATTTT. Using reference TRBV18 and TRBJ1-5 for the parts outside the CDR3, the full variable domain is NAGVMQNPRHLVRRRGQEARLRCSPMKGHSHVYWYRQLPEEGLKFMVYLQKENIIDESGMPKERFSAEFPKEGPSILRIQQVVRGDSAAYFCASSPDRVANQPQHFGDGTRLSIL.

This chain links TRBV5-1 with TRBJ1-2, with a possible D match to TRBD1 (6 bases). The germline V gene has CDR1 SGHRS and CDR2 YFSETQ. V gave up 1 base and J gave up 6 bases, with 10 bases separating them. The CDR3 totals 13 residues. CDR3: CASSLTGQNGYTF. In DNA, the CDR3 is TGCGCCAGCAGCTTGACTGGACAGAATGGCTACACCTTC.

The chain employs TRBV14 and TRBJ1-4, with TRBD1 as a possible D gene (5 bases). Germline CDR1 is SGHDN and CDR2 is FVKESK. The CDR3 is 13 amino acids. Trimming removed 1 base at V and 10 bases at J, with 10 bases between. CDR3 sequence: CASSQVPQGKLFF. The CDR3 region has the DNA TGTGCCAGCAGCCAAGTCCCCCAGGGAAAACTGTTTTTT.

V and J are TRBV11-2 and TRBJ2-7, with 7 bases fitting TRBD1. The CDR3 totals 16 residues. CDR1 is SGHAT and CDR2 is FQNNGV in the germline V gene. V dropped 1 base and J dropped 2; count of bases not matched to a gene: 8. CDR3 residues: CASSLVWTGHAYEQYF. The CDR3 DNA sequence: TGTGCCAGCAGCTTAGTCTGGACAGGTCATGCCTACGAGCAGTACTTC.

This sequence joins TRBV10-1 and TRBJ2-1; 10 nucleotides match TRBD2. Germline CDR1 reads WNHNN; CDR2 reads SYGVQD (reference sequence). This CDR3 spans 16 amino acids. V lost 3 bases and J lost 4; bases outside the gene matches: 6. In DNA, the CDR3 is TGCGCCAGCAGTGAAATCGGGACTAGCGCGTACAATGAGCAGTTCTTC. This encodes CASSEIGTSAYNEQFF.

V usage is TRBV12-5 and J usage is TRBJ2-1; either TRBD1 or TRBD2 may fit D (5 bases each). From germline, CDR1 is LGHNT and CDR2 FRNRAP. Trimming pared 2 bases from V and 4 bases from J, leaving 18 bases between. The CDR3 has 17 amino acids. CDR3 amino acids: CASGLRKLGTQYNEQFF. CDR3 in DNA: TGTGCTAGTGGTTTGAGGAAATTGGGGACCCAGTACAATGAGCAGTTCTTC.